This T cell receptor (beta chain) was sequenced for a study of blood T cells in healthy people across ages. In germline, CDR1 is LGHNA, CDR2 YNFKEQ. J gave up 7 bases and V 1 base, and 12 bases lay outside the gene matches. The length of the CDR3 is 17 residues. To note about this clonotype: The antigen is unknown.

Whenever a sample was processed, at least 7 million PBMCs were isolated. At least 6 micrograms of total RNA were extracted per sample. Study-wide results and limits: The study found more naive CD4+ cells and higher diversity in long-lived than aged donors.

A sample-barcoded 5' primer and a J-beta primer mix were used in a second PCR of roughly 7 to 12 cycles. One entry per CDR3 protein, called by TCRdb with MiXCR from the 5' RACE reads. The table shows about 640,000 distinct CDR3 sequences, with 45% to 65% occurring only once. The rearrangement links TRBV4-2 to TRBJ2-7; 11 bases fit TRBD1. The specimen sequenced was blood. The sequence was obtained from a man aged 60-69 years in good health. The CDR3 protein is CASSQGVTGTGGKEQYF. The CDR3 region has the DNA TGTGCCAGCAGCCAAGGGGTTACCGGGACAGGGGGGAAAGAGCAGTACTTC.